The 8 T cell receptor beta chains presented below share a single source sample, sequenced in a study of cytomegalovirus exposure and HLA in healthy donors. Profiling relied on immunoSEQ multiplex PCR, and the TCRdb table lists in-frame clones only, not all of them. The table has fewer than 70,000 clones, over 85% seen once. The specimen sequenced was PBMCs. These TCRs come from a woman under 30 in good health and CMV-seropositive.

V and J are TRBV6-4 and TRBJ1-1; TRBD1 matches at 8 bases. Germline CDR1 and CDR2: MRHNA and SNTAGT. The CDR3 is 16 amino acids. The V segment lost 2 bases and the J segment 1 base; nucleotides outside the gene matches: 6. The CDR3: CASSDRQGARNTEAFF. The CDR3 nucleotides read TGTGCCAGCAGTGACAGGCAGGGGGCTCGGAACACTGAAGCTTTCTTT.

In this sample, this clone turned up once. The chain recombines TRBV10-2 with TRBJ1-2, with 7 bases matching TRBD1. V shed 4 bases and J 5 bases; nucleotides not matched to a gene: 4. The germline CDR1 and CDR2 sequences are WSHSY and SAAADI. The CDR3 has 13 residues. The CDR3 protein is CASSGDSFYGYTF. Here the CDR3 DNA reads TGCGCCAGCAGTGGGGACAGCTTTTATGGCTACACCTTC.

The chain uses TRBV6-5 and TRBJ2-3; 15 nucleotides align to TRBD2. The V segment lost 5 bases and the J segment 5 bases; nucleotides outside the gene matches: 2. Germline CDR1 is MNHEY and CDR2 is SVGAGI. The CDR3 length is 15 residues. CDR3 nucleotide sequence: TGTGCCAGCAGTCCGGGACTAGCGGGGGGAGATACGCAGTATTTT. Translated, it gives CASSPGLAGGDTQYF.

The gene calls are TRBV7-2 and TRBJ2-7; D is undetermined. Looked up from germline, CDR1 is SGHTA and CDR2 is FQGNSA. There are 12 residues in the CDR3. V was shortened by 5 bases and J by 0 bases, with 5 bases between the two germline ends. The CDR3 bases are TGTGCCAGCAGCACGAGCTCCTACGAGCAGTACTTC. It is translated as CASSTSSYEQYF.

Here the CDR3 reads CASSQGPDSTERSYF. DNA for the CDR3: TGCGCCAGCAGCCAAGGGCCGGACAGCACAGAGAGGTCATACTTC. The rearrangement joins TRBV4-1 to TRBJ2-7; a possible D gene is TRBD1 (6 bases). Germline CDR1 is MGHRA and CDR2 is YSYEKL. This CDR3 has 15 residues. The V gene lost 1 base and the J gene lost 13 bases, with 23 bases spanning the gap.

The chain employs TRBV28 and TRBJ1-2; TRBD1 is a possible D gene (6 bases). Germline V gene data show CDR1 as MDHEN and CDR2 as SYDVKM. The CDR3 consists of 11 residues. Trimming shortened V by 6 bases and J by 6 bases, and 8 bases separated the two germline ends. CDR3 sequence (DNA): TGTGCCAGCAGAGAGGGGGATGGCTACACCTTC. As protein: CASREGDGYTF.

The chain joins TRBV7-6 to TRBJ2-7; TRBD2 aligns across 14 bases. The germline V gene encodes CDR1 SGHVS and CDR2 FNYEAQ. This CDR3 spans 17 amino acids. V was clipped by 2 bases and J by 6 bases; unmatched bases: 9. CDR3: CASSLRLAGGPSGEQYF. For the CDR3, the DNA is TGTGCCAGCAGCTTACGACTAGCGGGAGGGCCCTCCGGCGAGCAGTACTTC. Together with reference TRBV7-6 and TRBJ2-7, the CDR3 gives the full variable domain: GAGVSQSPRYKVTKRGQDVALRCDPISGHVSLYWYRQALGQGPEFLTYFNYEAQQDKSGLPNDRFSAERPEGSISTLTIQRTEQRDSAMYRCASSLRLAGGPSGEQYFGPGTRLTVT.

This chain connects TRBV27 to TRBJ2-7; 7 bases line up with TRBD1. CDR3 length equals 15 residues. From germline, CDR1 is MNHEY and CDR2 SMNVEV (reference sequence). V shed 5 bases and J 2 bases; nucleotides not matched to a gene: 9. The CDR3 DNA reads as TGTGCCAGCAGTAAGACAGGGTTCTTGACCTACGAGCAGTACTTC. Amino acid sequence: CASSKTGFLTYEQYF.